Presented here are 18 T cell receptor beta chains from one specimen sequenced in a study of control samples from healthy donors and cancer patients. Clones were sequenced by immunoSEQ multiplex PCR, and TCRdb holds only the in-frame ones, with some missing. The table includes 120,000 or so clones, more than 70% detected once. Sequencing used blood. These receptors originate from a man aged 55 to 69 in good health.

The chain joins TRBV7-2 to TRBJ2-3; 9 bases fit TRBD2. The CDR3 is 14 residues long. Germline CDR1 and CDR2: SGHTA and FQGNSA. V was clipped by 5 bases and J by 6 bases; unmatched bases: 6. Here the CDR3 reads CASSPGRGGDTQYF. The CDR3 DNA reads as TGTGCCAGCAGCCCCGGGCGGGGGGGCGATACGCAGTATTTT.

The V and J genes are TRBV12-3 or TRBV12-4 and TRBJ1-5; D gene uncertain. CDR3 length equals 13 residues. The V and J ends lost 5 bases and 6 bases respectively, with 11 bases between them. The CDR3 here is CASSTLSGQPQHF. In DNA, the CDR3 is TGTGCCAGCAGTACTCTATCGGGTCAGCCCCAGCATTTT.

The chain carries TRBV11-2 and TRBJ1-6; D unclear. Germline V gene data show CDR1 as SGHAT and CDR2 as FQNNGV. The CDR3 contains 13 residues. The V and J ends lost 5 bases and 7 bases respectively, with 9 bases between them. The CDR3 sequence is CASSLQQNSPLHF. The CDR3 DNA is TGTGCCAGCAGCCTTCAACAGAATTCACCCCTCCACTTT. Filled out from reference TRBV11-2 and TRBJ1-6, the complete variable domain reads EAGVAQSPRYKIIEKRQSVAFWCNPISGHATLYWYQQILGQGPKLLIQFQNNGVVDDSQLPKDRFSAERLKGVDSTLKIQPAKLEDSAVYLCASSLQQNSPLHFGNGTRLTVT.

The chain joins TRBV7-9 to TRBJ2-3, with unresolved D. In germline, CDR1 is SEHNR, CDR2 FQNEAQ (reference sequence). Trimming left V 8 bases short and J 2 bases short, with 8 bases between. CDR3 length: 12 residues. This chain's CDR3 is CASGSYTDTQYF. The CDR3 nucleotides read TGTGCCAGCGGCTCGTACACAGATACGCAGTATTTT.

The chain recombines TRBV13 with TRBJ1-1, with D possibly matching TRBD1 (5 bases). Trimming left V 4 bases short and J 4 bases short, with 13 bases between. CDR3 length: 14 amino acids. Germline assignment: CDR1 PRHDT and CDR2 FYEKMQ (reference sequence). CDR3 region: CASSWGRESTEAFF. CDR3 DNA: TGTGCCAGCAGCTGGGGGAGGGAGAGCACTGAAGCTTTCTTT.

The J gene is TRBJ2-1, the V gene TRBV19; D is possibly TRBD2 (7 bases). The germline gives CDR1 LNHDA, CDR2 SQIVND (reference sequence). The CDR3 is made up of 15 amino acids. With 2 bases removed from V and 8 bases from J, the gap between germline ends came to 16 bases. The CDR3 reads CASSIIGGPKDEQFF. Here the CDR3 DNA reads TGTGCCAGTAGTATAATCGGGGGGCCGAAGGATGAGCAGTTCTTC.

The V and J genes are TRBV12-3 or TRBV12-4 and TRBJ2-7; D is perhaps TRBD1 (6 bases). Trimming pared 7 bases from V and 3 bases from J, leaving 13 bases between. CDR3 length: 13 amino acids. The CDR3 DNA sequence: TGTGCCAGCACCAAGGGACAAGGCTACGAGCAGTACTTC. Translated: CASTKGQGYEQYF.

The CDR3, as DNA: TGTGCCAGCACCAGGGGACTTTTCCAGCCCCAGCATTTT. It translates to CASTRGLFQPQHF. This chain uses TRBV12-3 or TRBV12-4 with TRBJ1-5, with D possibly TRBD1 on 6 matching bases. This CDR3 spans 13 amino acids. The ends were cut back, 7 bases at V and 7 bases at J, with 14 bases in the middle.

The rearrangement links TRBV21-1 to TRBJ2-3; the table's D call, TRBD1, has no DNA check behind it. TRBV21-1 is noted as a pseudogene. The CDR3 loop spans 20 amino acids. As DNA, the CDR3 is TGTGCCAGCAGCAAATCAAAGTACGGGACAGGGGTCTCTAGCACAGATACGCAGTATTTT. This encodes CASSKSKYGTGVSSTDTQYF.

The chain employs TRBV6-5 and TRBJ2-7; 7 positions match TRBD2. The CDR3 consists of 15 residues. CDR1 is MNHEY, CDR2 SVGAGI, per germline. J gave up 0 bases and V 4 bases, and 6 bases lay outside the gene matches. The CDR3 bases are TGTGCCAGCAGTTTCGAGCGGGGACCCTCCTACGAGCAGTACTTC. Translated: CASSFERGPSYEQYF.

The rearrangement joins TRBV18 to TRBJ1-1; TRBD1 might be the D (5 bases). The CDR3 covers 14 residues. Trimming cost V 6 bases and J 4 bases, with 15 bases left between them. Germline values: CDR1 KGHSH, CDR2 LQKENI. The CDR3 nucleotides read TGTGCCAGCTCGTTGGGACGGATAGGCACTGAAGCTTTCTTT. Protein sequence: CASSLGRIGTEAFF.

The CDR3 nucleotides read TGTGCCAGCAGCCTCCGGTACTCCTACGAGCAGTACTTC. Its protein product is CASSLRYSYEQYF. The J gene is TRBJ2-7, the V gene TRBV11-2, with D uncertain. In germline, CDR1 is SGHAT, CDR2 FQNNGV. V lost 5 bases and J lost 0, with 8 bases in between. This CDR3 comprises 13 residues.

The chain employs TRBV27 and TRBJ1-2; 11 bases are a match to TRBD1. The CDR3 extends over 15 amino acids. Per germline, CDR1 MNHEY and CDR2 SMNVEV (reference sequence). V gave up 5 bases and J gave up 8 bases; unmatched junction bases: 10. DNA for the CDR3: TGTGCCAGCAGTCAACGGACAGGGGGCGCTTTCGGCTACACCTTC. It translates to CASSQRTGGAFGYTF.

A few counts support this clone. The CDR3 region has the DNA TGTGCCAGCAGCGTAGCAGGGGACCGAAACACCATATATTTT. The encoded protein is CASSVAGDRNTIYF. J is TRBJ1-3 and V is TRBV9; D is possibly TRBD1 (6 bases). V was cut by 0 bases and J by 5 bases, with 9 bases left in between. The CDR3 has 14 amino acids. CDR1 is SGDLS, CDR2 YYNGEE, per germline.

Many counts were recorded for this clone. The CDR3 bases are TGTGCCAGCAGTTGGGGGACAGACCACTACGAGCAGTACTTC. Amino acids: CASSWGTDHYEQYF. J is TRBJ2-7 and V is TRBV6-5; TRBD1 agrees at 7 bases. From germline, CDR1 is MNHEY and CDR2 SVGAGI. J was trimmed by 3 bases and V by 4 bases; bases with no gene match: 6. The CDR3 extends over 14 amino acids.

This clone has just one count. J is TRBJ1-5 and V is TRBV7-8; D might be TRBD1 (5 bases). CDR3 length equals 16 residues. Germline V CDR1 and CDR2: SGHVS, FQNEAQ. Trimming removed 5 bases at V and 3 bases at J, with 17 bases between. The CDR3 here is CASSPRDLGDNQPQHF. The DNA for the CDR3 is TGTGCCAGCAGCCCCCGGGACCTTGGGGACAATCAGCCCCAGCATTTT.

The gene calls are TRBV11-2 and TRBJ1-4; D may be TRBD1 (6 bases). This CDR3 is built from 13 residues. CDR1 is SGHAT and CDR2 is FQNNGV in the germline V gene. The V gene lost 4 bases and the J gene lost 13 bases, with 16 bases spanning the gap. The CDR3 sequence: CASSSQQGAALFF. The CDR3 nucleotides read TGTGCCAGCAGCTCGCAACAGGGAGCGGCACTGTTTTTT. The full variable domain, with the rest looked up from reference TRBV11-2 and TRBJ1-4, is EAGVAQSPRYKIIEKRQSVAFWCNPISGHATLYWYQQILGQGPKLLIQFQNNGVVDDSQLPKDRFSAERLKGVDSTLKIQPAKLEDSAVYLCASSSQQGAALFFGSGTQLSVL.

The CDR3 sequence is CASSLGGTVNTGELFF. The CDR3 nucleotides are TGTGCCAGCAGCTTGGGTGGGACGGTTAACACCGGGGAGCTGTTTTTT. The V gene is TRBV5-4, the J gene TRBJ2-2; the D gene could be TRBD1 or TRBD2 (5 bases each). Germline assignment: CDR1 SGHNT and CDR2 YYREEE (reference sequence). Deletions cut 0 bases from V and 2 bases from J, with 11 bases between. This CDR3 has 16 amino acids.